Below, 30 T cell receptor beta chains from the same sample are listed, as sequenced in a study of blood T cell repertoires in COVID-19 (TCRdb year 2020). The library was obtained by the immunoSEQ multiplex PCR assay. Held by TCRdb, this immuneACCESS table contains in-frame sequences only and omits some clones. Under half of the omission traces to an unresolved V gene where checked; the cause of the rest is unknown. The sample yields around 330,000 clones; approximately 90% were counted once. Approximately 9.4% of the sample goes to the ten largest clones. The sequencing input was PBMCs or T cells enriched from blood (not recorded which). These receptors were collected from a woman aged 40 to 50 who had recovered from COVID-19.

The V call is TRBV6-5, the J call TRBJ2-1; 13 positions agree with TRBD2. V lost 4 bases and J lost 4; bases outside the gene matches: 1. CDR3 length equals 15 residues. Germline-derived CDR1 and CDR2 are MNHEY and SVGAGI. The CDR3 loop is CASSSGLAGYNEQFF. As DNA, the CDR3 is TGTGCCAGCAGTTCGGGACTAGCGGGGTACAATGAGCAGTTCTTC.

In this sample, this clone turned up once. This CDR3 is also generated by other DNA sequences in the sample. The chain combines TRBV30 with TRBJ1-2; TRBD1 matches at 7 bases. The CDR3 totals 13 residues. V lost 2 bases, J lost 1 base, and 1 base stayed unmatched. CDR1 and CDR2 from the germline V gene are GTSNPN and SVGIG (reference sequence). CDR3 sequence (DNA): TGTGCCTGGAGTACAGGGGTTAACTATGGCTACACCTTC. Its protein is CAWSTGVNYGYTF.

This rearrangement joins TRBV19 to TRBJ2-3, with a possible D match to TRBD2 (6 bases). Germline-derived CDR1 and CDR2 are LNHDA and SQIVND (reference sequence). V lost 4 bases and J lost 1, with 9 bases in between. The CDR3 has 14 residues. The DNA of the CDR3 is TGTGCCAGTAGTACCGAGCGGGGCACAGATACGCAGTATTTT. Translated: CASSTERGTDTQYF.

The rearrangement links TRBV5-6 to TRBJ2-2, with D unclear. The CDR3 has 13 residues. V was shortened by 1 base and J by 8 bases, with 9 bases between the two germline ends. The V gene's germline CDR1 is SGHDT and CDR2 YYEEEE. The CDR3 is CASSLNHWGELFF. CDR3 DNA: TGTGCCAGCAGCTTGAATCACTGGGGGGAGCTGTTTTTT.

The chain joins TRBV29-1 to TRBJ1-3, with D unresolved. Trimming removed 5 bases from V and 0 bases from J, with 8 bases in between. The CDR3 spans 13 residues. Germline V CDR1 and CDR2: SQVTM, ANQGSEA. As DNA, the CDR3 is TGCAGCGTTCTACAGACCTCTGGAAACACCATATATTTT. This sequence encodes CSVLQTSGNTIYF.

The CDR3 DNA reads TGTGCCACCAGCAGAGCCGACAGCCCTAATGAAAAACTGTTTTTT. Its translation: CATSRADSPNEKLFF. V is TRBV15 and J is TRBJ1-4; a weak D match, TRBD1 (5 bases). Trimming stripped 1 base from V and 3 bases from J, with 9 bases between. The CDR3 length is 15 residues. Germline V gene sequence: CDR1 LNHNV, CDR2 YYDKDF (reference sequence).

J is TRBJ2-3 and V is TRBV18; no reliable D call. There are 13 residues in the CDR3. Germline V CDR1 and CDR2: KGHSH, LQKENI. The V end was cut by 6 bases, the J end by 4 bases, with 11 bases between. For the CDR3, the DNA is TGTGCCAGCTCTCTCGATCGGTCAGATACGCAGTATTTT. Translated: CASSLDRSDTQYF.

The V call is TRBV15, the J call TRBJ1-4, with TRBD1 matching 8 bases. V gave up 1 base and J gave up 11 bases; unmatched junction bases: 3. The CDR3 length is 13 residues. CDR1 and CDR2 from the germline V gene are LNHNV and YYDKDF (reference sequence). The DNA of the CDR3 is TGTGCCACCAGCAGAGGTAGACAGGGGAAACTGTTTTTT. Residues: CATSRGRQGKLFF.

The V call is TRBV25-1, the J call TRBJ1-4, with a tentative D call TRBD1 (5 bases). The CDR3 covers 14 residues. With 2 bases removed from V and 8 bases from J, the gap between germline ends came to 12 bases. Per germline, CDR1 MGHDK and CDR2 SYGVNS. The CDR3 reads CASSELGAGEKLFF. Here the CDR3 DNA reads TGTGCCAGCAGTGAACTAGGGGCCGGGGAAAAACTGTTTTTT.

The gene calls are TRBV27 and TRBJ1-5; the D is unclear. Germline V gives CDR1 MNHEY, CDR2 SMNVEV (reference sequence). The CDR3 has 13 amino acids. V was pared by 3 bases and J by 5 bases, with 8 bases between. The DNA for the CDR3 is TGTGCCAGCAGTTTTCTGGCTGATCAGCCCCAGCATTTT. It is translated as CASSFLADQPQHF.

In its sample, this clone was seen once. The rearrangement links TRBV7-8 to TRBJ2-7, with D perhaps matching TRBD1 (6 bases). This CDR3 has 13 residues. Germline V gives CDR1 SGHVS, CDR2 FQNEAQ. Trimming took 5 bases from V and 1 from J, leaving 9 bases between them. CDR3 DNA: TGTGCCAGCAGCCCGGACAGTTCCTACGAGCAGTACTTC. Residues: CASSPDSSYEQYF.

V usage is TRBV9 and J usage is TRBJ1-5; D gene unclear. V lost 4 bases and J 5 bases, leaving 10 bases between the germline ends. This CDR3 spans 13 amino acids. CDR1 is SGDLS, CDR2 YYNGEE, per germline. The CDR3 protein is CASSSHMDQPQHF. The CDR3 region has the DNA TGTGCCAGCAGCTCTCACATGGATCAGCCCCAGCATTTT. Combining the CDR3 with reference TRBV9 and TRBJ1-5 gives the whole variable domain DSGVTQTPKHLITATGQRVTLRCSPRSGDLSVYWYQQSLDQGLQFLIQYYNGEERAKGNILERFSAQQFPDLHSELNLSSLELGDSALYFCASSSHMDQPQHFGDGTRLSIL.

V gene TRBV12-3 or TRBV12-4 combines with J gene TRBJ2-3, with TRBD2 as a possible D gene (6 bases). V lost 5 bases and J lost 2, with 8 bases in between. This CDR3 has 13 amino acids. This chain's CDR3 is CASSRDFTDTQYF. The CDR3 DNA sequence: TGTGCCAGCAGTAGGGACTTCACAGATACGCAGTATTTT.

The gene calls are TRBV9 and TRBJ2-1; 13 bases map to TRBD2. Germline V gene lookup returns CDR1 SGDLS and CDR2 YYNGEE. CDR3 length equals 17 residues. V lost 3 bases, J lost 4 bases, and 7 bases stayed unmatched. The CDR3 loop reads CASSDGTSGTVYNEQFF. As DNA, the CDR3 is TGTGCCAGCAGCGACGGGACTAGCGGGACAGTTTACAATGAGCAGTTCTTC.

This chain connects TRBV28 to TRBJ2-5, with D possibly matching TRBD1 (6 bases). V dropped 6 bases and J dropped 5 bases, with 16 bases sitting between them. This CDR3 is 14 amino acids long. CDR1 is MDHEN, CDR2 SYDVKM, per germline. The CDR3 DNA is TGTGCCAGCAGAGCCGTACAGGGCCGGGAGACCCAGTACTTC. It codes for CASRAVQGRETQYF.

J is TRBJ1-4 and V is TRBV28, with D possibly being TRBD1 (6 bases). In germline, CDR1 is MDHEN, CDR2 SYDVKM. This CDR3 has 15 amino acids. V was clipped by 3 bases and J by 0 bases, with 8 bases between them. This chain's CDR3 is CASSFRQATNEKLFF. CDR3 nucleotide sequence: TGTGCCAGCAGTTTTAGACAGGCAACTAATGAAAAACTGTTTTTT.

This clone was seen a single time. This chain joins TRBV7-3 and TRBJ2-2; possible D gene TRBD2, 5 bases. The V end lost 0 bases, the J end lost 1 base, and 9 bases lay between the germline ends. Germline CDR1 and CDR2: SGHTA and FQGTGA. The CDR3 consists of 16 residues. The CDR3, as DNA: TGTGCCAGCAGCTTAACGGGGAGCGGGAACACCGGGGAGCTGTTTTTT. It is translated as CASSLTGSGNTGELFF. Looking up the rest from reference TRBV7-3 and TRBJ2-2 gives the full variable domain: GAGVSQTPSNKVTEKGKYVELRCDPISGHTALYWYRQSLGQGPEFLIYFQGTGAADDSGLPNDRFFAVRPEGSVSTLKIQRTERGDSAVYLCASSLTGSGNTGELFFGEGSRLTVL.

This chain links TRBV11-2 with TRBJ2-1, with 10 bases lining up with TRBD2. The CDR3 runs 16 residues. The V segment lost 5 bases and the J segment 6 bases; nucleotides outside the gene matches: 10. The germline V gene encodes CDR1 SGHAT and CDR2 FQNNGV. In DNA, the CDR3 is TGTGCCAGCAGCCTCGGAGGGAGCGGGAGGGTCAATGAGCAGTTCTTC. Amino acid sequence: CASSLGGSGRVNEQFF.

The chain uses TRBV11-2 and TRBJ2-1; D may be TRBD2 (5 bases). From germline, CDR1 is SGHAT and CDR2 FQNNGV. This CDR3 has 13 residues. The V end lost 2 bases, the J end lost 6 bases, and 8 bases lay between the germline ends. The CDR3 region is CASSLRLANEQFF. The DNA of the CDR3 is TGTGCCAGCAGCTTAAGGCTAGCCAATGAGCAGTTCTTC.

The rearrangement joins TRBV11-2 to TRBJ2-2; D ambiguous. V was shortened by 0 bases and J by 4 bases, with 9 bases between the two germline ends. CDR1 SGHAT and CDR2 FQNNGV come from the germline V gene. The CDR3 runs to 15 residues. CDR3 sequence: CASSLDAGRTGELFF. The CDR3 DNA reads TGTGCCAGCAGCTTAGACGCAGGCCGCACCGGGGAGCTGTTTTTT.

The J gene is TRBJ1-2, the V gene TRBV5-1; 11 bases are shared with TRBD1. The CDR3 totals 16 residues. Germline V CDR1 and CDR2: SGHRS, YFSETQ. Trimming removed 0 bases from V and 4 bases from J; junction bases left unmatched: 5. The CDR3 region has the DNA TGCGCCAGCAGCTTGGAAGGACAGGGGGCGTTCTATGGCTACACCTTC. Residues: CASSLEGQGAFYGYTF. The entire variable domain, with the rest obtained from reference TRBV5-1 and TRBJ1-2, is as follows: KAGVTQTPRYLIKTRGQQVTLSCSPISGHRSVSWYQQTPGQGLQFLFEYFSETQRNKGNFPGRFSGRQFSNSRSEMNVSTLELGDSALYLCASSLEGQGAFYGYTFGSGTRLTVV.

The V call is TRBV21-1, the J call TRBJ1-4. TRBV21-1 is an annotated pseudogene. The CDR3 sequence is 14 residues long. DNA of the CDR3: TGTGCCAGCAGCAAACGAGTCACTAATGAAAAACTGTTTTTT. Translation gives CASSKRVTNEKLFF.

The rearrangement joins TRBV7-8 to TRBJ1-3; D gene ambiguous. The V and J ends lost 3 bases and 6 bases respectively, with 12 bases between them. The CDR3 contains 14 residues. Germline-derived CDR1 and CDR2 are SGHVS and FQNEAQ. CDR3 bases: TGTGCCAGCAGCTTTGTGGCCAATGCAAACACCATATATTTT. Amino acids: CASSFVANANTIYF.

The genes are TRBV10-2 and TRBJ1-3, with D uncertain. The V end was cut by 7 bases, the J end by 15 bases, with 16 bases between. CDR1 is WSHSY and CDR2 is SAAADI in the germline V gene. This CDR3 is 11 amino acids long. The CDR3 nucleotides read TGCGCCAGCACTGACCCCCTGAGGGAATATTTT. Protein: CASTDPLREYF.

The chain recombines TRBV5-1 with TRBJ1-1, with D hard to call. Trimming took 6 bases from V and 0 from J, leaving 9 bases between them. Germline V gives CDR1 SGHRS, CDR2 YFSETQ. This CDR3 comprises 13 residues. CDR3 loop: CASTLGMNTEAFF. CDR3 nucleotide sequence: TGCGCCAGCACCCTCGGTATGAACACTGAAGCTTTCTTT.

This clone occurred a few times. This chain joins TRBV5-1 and TRBJ2-1; 10 bases match TRBD2. The CDR3 runs 14 residues. Trimming at V came to 6 bases and at J to 4 bases, leaving 4 bases not matched to a gene. Per germline, CDR1 SGHRS and CDR2 YFSETQ. Written as DNA, the CDR3 is TGCGCCAGCAAATGGACTAGCGGATACAATGAGCAGTTCTTC. It yields the protein CASKWTSGYNEQFF.

Only one count was recorded for this clone. The chain carries TRBV25-1 and TRBJ2-7, with 13 bases that match TRBD2. Germline CDR1 is MGHDK and CDR2 is SYGVNS. Germline trimming cut 4 bases from V and 4 bases from J; bases unmatched to any gene: 10. The CDR3 loop spans 17 amino acids. This chain's CDR3 is CASSAGTSGIMVYEQYF. The DNA for the CDR3 is TGTGCCAGCAGTGCCGGGACTAGCGGGATAATGGTATACGAGCAGTACTTC.

The chain employs TRBV6-5 and TRBJ2-1; D might be TRBD1 (6 bases). Germline-derived CDR1 and CDR2 are MNHEY and SVGAGI. V was trimmed by 7 bases and J by 8 bases, leaving 15 bases between them. This CDR3 has 13 residues. The CDR3 reads CASKLQGFDEQFF. The CDR3 DNA follows: TGTGCCAGCAAACTACAGGGATTCGATGAGCAGTTCTTC.

V and J are TRBV12-3 or TRBV12-4 and TRBJ1-6, with D perhaps TRBD1 (6 bases). CDR3 length: 13 amino acids. Trimming removed 7 bases at V and 7 bases at J, with 11 bases between. CDR3: CASKGGANSPLHF. For the CDR3, the DNA is TGTGCCAGCAAAGGGGGGGCCAATTCACCCCTCCACTTT.

This chain connects TRBV28 to TRBJ2-7; D is ambiguous. The CDR3 is made up of 15 amino acids. Deletions cut 4 bases from V and 2 bases from J, with 15 bases between. The V gene's germline CDR1 is MDHEN and CDR2 SYDVKM. CDR3 DNA: TGTGCCAGCAGTTCCCCTCCTGACTCAGCCTACGAGCAGTACTTC. Protein sequence: CASSSPPDSAYEQYF.